This TCR beta chain was identified during a study of cytomegalovirus exposure and HLA in healthy donors. PCR was performed using 60 Vbeta and 13 Jbeta primers. Generated by immunoSEQ multiplex PCR, the TCRdb table keeps only in-frame clones and is missing some. Among approximately 190,000 clones listed, 70% to 80% were seen once. Germline values: CDR1 SEHNR, CDR2 FQNEAQ (reference sequence). The CDR3 is 13 amino acids. After removal of 5 bases from V and 4 bases from J, the junction contained 1 base not matched to a gene. The V gene is TRBV7-9, the J gene TRBJ1-1; 10 bases line up with TRBD1. Sequencing input: PBMCs. The TCR originated in a woman aged 25 to 45 in good health and CMV-seropositive. The DNA of the CDR3 is TGTGCCAGCAGCCGGGACAGGGGCACTGAAGCTTTCTTT. As protein: CASSRDRGTEAFF.